This T cell receptor beta chain derives from a study of T cell repertoires in cytomegalovirus infection. The V and J ends lost 5 bases and 3 bases, in that order; junction bases with no gene match: 23. Germline V gives CDR1 KGHDR, CDR2 SFDVKD. This CDR3 comprises 21 residues. This clonotype was counted only a few times. TCRdb re-analysed the reads in MiXCR, keeping a single row per CDR3 protein. Of about 100,000 distinct CDR3 sequences in the sample, less than 25% were seen once. Input material: CD8+ T cells from PBMCs. The V gene is TRBV24-1, the J gene TRBJ2-1; 8 bases map to TRBD2. The TCR originated in a human donor in good health (CMV status not recorded). Some clones in this sample may be carry-over from other donors' samples. The DNA of the CDR3 is TGTGCCACCAGTGGGAAACCCCGGGCCGGGGGGGCTTTCATCTTCTACAATGAGCAGTTCTTC. It is translated as CATSGKPRAGGAFIFYNEQFF.